A selection of T cell receptor beta chains follows, all from one sample in a study of metastatic and nonmetastatic thyroid tumors. TCRdb called clones again from the PCR reads with MiXCR. The data show around 23,000 clones, with 28% seen just once and 14% held by the top ten. Specimen: tumor tissue. Receptor source: a male donor with papillary thyroid cancer or a benign thyroid nodule (not recorded which). Some clones in this sample may be carry-over from other donors' samples. Each CDR3 is given with its conserved first and last residue. D genes are given only for firm matches. Some rows have no size entry. The others give once, few or many, or a class for an expanded clone.

j_call | d_call | clone_size | v_call | cdr3_nt | cdr3_aa
TRBJ1-6 | TRBD1 | NA | TRBV19 | TGTGCCAGTAGTACTGGACAGGGCGGCTCACCCCTCCACTTT | CASSTGQGGSPLHF
TRBJ2-7 | TRBD1 | NA | TRBV28 | TGTGCCAGCAGCCCTTTGGGGACAGGGGGCTACGAGCAGTACTTC | CASSPLGTGGYEQYF
TRBJ1-5 | TRBD1 | NA | TRBV12-3/TRBV12-4 | TGTGCCAGCAGTGTGGGACAGGGTGAAGGGACCCAGCATTTT | CASSVGQGEGTQHF
TRBJ1-2 | NA | NA | TRBV7-3 | TGTGCCAGCAGCTATATAGGGGGGAGCGGCTACACCTTC | CASSYIGGSGYTF
TRBJ1-1 | TRBD1 | few | TRBV20-1 | TGCAGTGCTAGAGAGACAGGGGACACTGAAGCTTTCTTT | CSARETGDTEAFF
TRBJ1-1 | NA | NA | TRBV3-1 | TGTGCCAGCAGCCAAGTGGACGGTACAGCTTTCTTT | CASSQVDGTAFF
TRBJ1-5 | NA | many | TRBV28 | TGTGCCAGCAGTTTGAGGGGCGCTCAAGGCAATCAGCCCCAGCATTTT | CASSLRGAQGNQPQHF
TRBJ1-2 | NA | NA | TRBV20-1 | TGCAGTGCTAGAGAGGCGGGGACCTTC | CSAREAGTF
TRBJ1-3 | NA | NA | TRBV11-2 | TGTGCCAGCAGCTTAGATAGCCAGAGATGGAACACCATATATTTT | CASSLDSQRWNTIYF
TRBJ2-5 | NA | medium-sized | TRBV18 | TGTGCCAGCTCACCGTTACAGTCACAAGAGACCCAGTACTTC | CASSPLQSQETQYF
TRBJ1-5 | TRBD1 | medium-sized | TRBV19 | TGTGCCAGTAGTCTAGAGACAGGGAATAGCAATCAGCCCCAGCATTTT | CASSLETGNSNQPQHF
TRBJ1-2 | TRBD1 | medium-sized | TRBV24-1 | TGTGCCACCAGTGGAACGGGACAGGGGCGCTTGGGCTACACCTTC | CATSGTGQGRLGYTF
TRBJ2-7 | TRBD2 | NA | TRBV20-1 | TGCAGTGCTAAACTAGCGCCCTACGAGCAGTACTTC | CSAKLAPYEQYF
TRBJ2-3 | NA | NA | TRBV20-1 | TGCAGTGCTAGAGTATTGCCAGGGACTACGCAGTATTTT | CSARVLPGTTQYF
TRBJ2-2 | NA | medium-sized | TRBV19 | TGTGCCAGTAGTCGGCAGGGACAGAACACCGGGGAGCTGTTTTTT | CASSRQGQNTGELFF
TRBJ2-7 | NA | NA | TRBV20-1 | TGCAGTGCTAGCTCGGTTAGCGGAACCTACGAGCAGTACTTC | CSASSVSGTYEQYF
TRBJ2-5 | NA | NA | TRBV30 | TGTGCCTGGAGTGTGGTGGGAACCACGGAGACCCAGTACTTC | CAWSVVGTTETQYF
TRBJ2-6 | NA | many | TRBV20-1 | TGCAGTGGGGCAGGGAAGTTTTCGAGCTCTGGGGCCAACGTCCTGACTTTC | CSGAGKFSSSGANVLTF
TRBJ1-2 | TRBD1 | medium-sized | TRBV7-7 | TGTGCTAGCAGCCCGGGGGGGACAGCCCTCTATGGCTACACCTTC | CASSPGGTALYGYTF
TRBJ1-2 | NA | many | TRBV4-2 | TGTGCCAGCAGCCAAGATGGAGGGGATCGGGGTGGCTACACCTTC | CASSQDGGDRGGYTF
TRBJ2-1 | TRBD2 | medium-sized | TRBV20-1 | TGCAGTGCGCCAGCGGGAGTCGTCCCCAATGAGCAGTTCTTC | CSAPAGVVPNEQFF
TRBJ1-1 | NA | many | TRBV28 | TGTGCCAGCAGCCCAGGGAACCCCCGGGACACTGAAGCTTTCTTT | CASSPGNPRDTEAFF
TRBJ1-6 | NA | NA | TRBV7-8 | TGTGCCAGCAGCTTAGAAGGGGACCTCTCCTATAATTCACCCCTCCACTTT | CASSLEGDLSYNSPLHF
TRBJ2-7 | NA | medium-sized | TRBV6-1 | TGTGCCAGCAGTGAACAAACCTACGAGCAGTACTTC | CASSEQTYEQYF
TRBJ2-3 | TRBD2 | NA | TRBV12-3/TRBV12-4 | TGTGCCAGCAGTACTAGCGCCAACACAGATACGCAGTATTTT | CASSTSANTDTQYF
TRBJ1-4 | TRBD1 | medium-sized | TRBV12-3/TRBV12-4 | TGTGCCAGCAGTCTCAACCCCATCTCGACAGGGGCAAGTGAAAAACTGTTTTTT | CASSLNPISTGASEKLFF
TRBJ1-2 | NA | many | TRBV2 | TGTGCCAGCAGCGGAGGGGGTACGGCAATCTATGGCTACACCTTC | CASSGGGTAIYGYTF
TRBJ1-5 | NA | NA | TRBV4-1 | TGCGCCAGCAGCCAAGTTGCAAGACAGCCCCAGCATTTT | CASSQVARQPQHF
TRBJ2-7 | NA | NA | TRBV27 | TGTGCCAGCCTTACTCCTACGGGAGTAGGGCGGTGGGAGCAGTACTTC | CASLTPTGVGRWEQYF
TRBJ2-2 | NA | NA | TRBV6-1 | TGTGCCAGCAGTACAGGGATGATGGGGACCGGGGAGCTGTTTTTT | CASSTGMMGTGELFF
TRBJ2-7 | NA | few | TRBV10-3 | TGTGCCATCAGCCCCGGGTCTGCTAGGCGAGGCGAGCAGTACTTC | CAISPGSARRGEQYF
TRBJ2-7 | NA | NA | TRBV6-1 | TGTGCCAGCAGTCTAGACCTCTACGAGCAGTACTTC | CASSLDLYEQYF
TRBJ1-2 | NA | few | TRBV25-1 | TGTGCCAGCAGTGAAGGGGGAGGCGGCTACACCTTC | CASSEGGGGYTF
TRBJ1-2 | NA | few | TRBV12-3/TRBV12-4 | TGTGCCAGCAGCTGGTCCTATGGCTACACCTTC | CASSWSYGYTF
TRBJ1-4 | NA | few | TRBV12-3/TRBV12-4 | TGTGCCAGCAGTCCCGGACGGGGAGGGAGCGACAATGAAAAACTGTTTTTT | CASSPGRGGSDNEKLFF
TRBJ2-7 | NA | NA | TRBV7-9 | TGTGCCAGCATCCTCGGAACAGGTTCTTCTGAGGGGCAGTACTTC | CASILGTGSSEGQYF
TRBJ2-2 | TRBD1 | NA | TRBV11-2 | TGTGCCAGCAGCGTTGACAGGGTTGACACCGGGGAGCTGTTTTTT | CASSVDRVDTGELFF
TRBJ2-7 | NA | NA | TRBV11-2 | TGTGCCAGCAGCTTCGGCTGGGGCGGCTACGAGCAGTACTTC | CASSFGWGGYEQYF
TRBJ2-7 | NA | many | TRBV5-5 | TGTGCCAGCAGCTGGACTACAGGGTACGGCTACGAGCAGTACTTC | CASSWTTGYGYEQYF
TRBJ1-1 | NA | NA | TRBV28 | TGTGCCAGCAGTCCGCCGTCATGGACCTGGGGCACTGAAGCTTTCTTT | CASSPPSWTWGTEAFF
TRBJ1-2 | NA | NA | TRBV19 | TGTGCCAGTAGTCCTGCAGTAGAAAACTATGGCTACACCTTC | CASSPAVENYGYTF
TRBJ2-7 | NA | few | TRBV12-3/TRBV12-4 | TGTGCCAGCAGTTGGGGACACACTCTGGGCGAGCAGTACTTC | CASSWGHTLGEQYF
TRBJ1-6 | TRBD1 | NA | TRBV6-1 | TGTGCCAGCAGTGTGGGACAGGGATTTTCACCCCTCCACTTT | CASSVGQGFSPLHF
TRBJ2-3 | NA | NA | TRBV2 | TGTGCCAGCAGCTTCGGACGCGCTAGCACAGATACGCAGTATTTT | CASSFGRASTDTQYF
TRBJ2-7 | NA | NA | TRBV7-2 | TGTGTCAGCAGCTTGAACAGGCTCTACGAGCAGTACTTC | CVSSLNRLYEQYF
TRBJ2-2 | NA | many | TRBV3-1 | TGTGCCAGCACCCAGAGATCTCGCGGGGGGGAGCTGTTTTTT | CASTQRSRGGELFF
TRBJ2-3 | TRBD1 | many | TRBV7-2 | TGTGCCAGCAGCCTACAGGGGTGGTTCGCAGATACGCAGTATTTT | CASSLQGWFADTQYF
TRBJ2-3 | TRBD2 | NA | TRBV6-1 | TGTGCCAGCAGTGTATTAGCGGGGGGGCCAGATACGCAGTATTTT | CASSVLAGGPDTQYF
TRBJ2-1 | NA | medium-sized | TRBV28 | TGTGCCAGCAGGCCTAGCCCAGGGCGGGTCACCTACAATGAGCAGTTCTTC | CASRPSPGRVTYNEQFF
TRBJ2-3 | NA | NA | TRBV28 | TGTGCCAGCGGTACAGTATCAGATACGCAGTATTTT | CASGTVSDTQYF
TRBJ2-1 | NA | NA | TRBV6-2/TRBV6-3 | TGTGCCAGCAGTTATTCCGGACGGCCGTCCTACAATGAGCAGTTCTTC | CASSYSGRPSYNEQFF
TRBJ1-2 | NA | medium-sized | TRBV18 | TGTGCCAGCTCACCACCGGTACAGGGAGAGTATGGCTACACCTTC | CASSPPVQGEYGYTF
TRBJ1-1 | NA | NA | TRBV20-1 | TGCAGTGCTAGAGAGTACGGTGAAGCTTTCTTT | CSAREYGEAFF
TRBJ2-1 | NA | many | TRBV19 | TGTGCCAGTAGTCGGAACTCCTACAATGAGCAGTTCTTC | CASSRNSYNEQFF
TRBJ1-2 | NA | few | TRBV4-1 | TGCGCCAGCAGCCAAGTCGTCCGAACAAACTATGGCTACACCTTC | CASSQVVRTNYGYTF
TRBJ2-5 | TRBD2 | few | TRBV27 | TGTGCCAGCAGTCTCGGACTAGCGGGGGAGGAAGAGACCCAGTACTTC | CASSLGLAGEEETQYF
TRBJ1-2 | NA | NA | TRBV27 | TGTGCCAGCAGTTTATCTGACGGCTATGGCTACACCTTC | CASSLSDGYGYTF